Below, 25 T cell receptor beta chains from the same sample are listed, as sequenced in a study of regulatory T cells in long-lasting Graves disease. Combining iRepertoire HTBI primers with Arm-PCR of CDR3 regions, the authors built TCR beta libraries. TCRdb reprocessed the multiplex PCR reads via MiXCR and lists one record per CDR3 protein. The sample lists approximately 690,000 distinct CDR3 sequences; about 30% were seen once. Time point indicated: persistent/refractory GD, antithyroid drugs over 5 years with positive TRAb. The authors made the TCR library using RNA they extracted from PBMCs. Sequencing used peripheral blood mononuclear cells (PBMCs), obtained when the disease was refractory, from a patient treated with antithyroid drugs. The source of these receptors is a female donor with Graves disease.

This clonotype showed up many times. The gene calls are TRBV2 and TRBJ2-4; TRBD2 agrees at 12 bases. CDR1 and CDR2 (germline): SNHLY, FYNNEI. Trimming took 8 bases from V and 12 from J; bases not matched to a gene: 5. This CDR3 spans 12 amino acids. The CDR3 DNA is TGTGCCAGCTCAGGACTAGCGGGGAGTCAGTACTTC. Its translation is CASSGLAGSQYF.

The sample holds a few counts of this clonotype. The chain joins TRBV20-1 to TRBJ1-5; a weak D match, TRBD1 (5 bases). V lost 1 base to trimming and J lost 9 bases, with 10 bases between them. The CDR3 runs 12 residues. CDR1 is DFQATT, CDR2 SNEGSKA, per germline (reference sequence). The DNA of the CDR3 is TGCAGTGCTAGAGGGGGGGGGTGGCCCCAGCATTTT. The encoded protein is CSARGGGWPQHF.

At least ten counts were recorded for this clonotype. The CDR3 loop reads CASRRGQTNTGELFF. CDR3 in DNA: TGTGCCAGCAGAAGGGGACAGACGAACACCGGGGAGCTGTTTTTT. V and J are TRBV12-3 or TRBV12-4 and TRBJ2-2; the match to TRBD1 covers 7 bases. The V gene end was trimmed by 6 bases and the J gene end by 0 bases; junction bases not matched to a gene: 4. The CDR3 is made up of 15 amino acids.

This clonotype was seen at least ten times. This chain links TRBV28 with TRBJ1-1, with unresolved D. The CDR3 consists of 14 residues. The ends were cut back, 3 bases at V and 0 bases at J, with 8 bases in the middle. Germline CDR1 and CDR2: MDHEN and SYDVKM. The CDR3 sequence is CASSLTEMNTEAFF. The CDR3 coding sequence is TGTGCCAGCAGTTTGACCGAGATGAACACTGAAGCTTTCTTT.

Comment on this clonotype: A read error is possible here, since a much larger clone lies one base away. The chain joins TRBV11-3 to TRBJ2-5, with 8 nucleotides matching TRBD2. J gave up 4 bases and V 2 bases, and 6 bases lay outside the gene matches. The CDR3 length is 15 residues. CDR1 and CDR2 (germline): SGHNT, YENEEA. CDR3 in amino acids: CASSLPAGVGETQYF. In nucleotides, the CDR3 is TGTGCCAGCAGCTTACCAGCGGGAGTCGGAGAGACCCAGTACTTC.

The chain is built from TRBV5-1 and TRBJ2-3, with D possibly TRBD2 on 6 matching bases. CDR1 is SGHRS, CDR2 YFSETQ, per germline. The CDR3 length is 16 residues. V lost 0 bases and J 0 bases, leaving 11 bases between the germline ends. CDR3 coding DNA: TGCGCCAGCAGCTTGGTCGGGAGTGGTAGCACAGATACGCAGTATTTT. The encoded protein is CASSLVGSGSTDTQYF. Variable domain in full (rest from reference TRBV5-1 and TRBJ2-3): KAGVTQTPRYLIKTRGQQVTLSCSPISGHRSVSWYQQTPGQGLQFLFEYFSETQRNKGNFPGRFSGRQFSNSRSEMNVSTLELGDSALYLCASSLVGSGSTDTQYFGPGTRLTVL.

This clonotype has at least ten counts. V gene TRBV12-3 or TRBV12-4 combines with J gene TRBJ2-4; 8 nucleotides agree with TRBD1. The CDR3 has 17 amino acids. Trimming took 5 bases from V and 1 from J; bases not matched to a gene: 10. CDR3 sequence reads: CASSPLDRGSAKNIQYF. The CDR3 DNA follows: TGTGCCAGCAGTCCACTCGACAGGGGCTCGGCCAAAAACATTCAGTACTTC.

In its sample, this clonotype was seen a few times. This chain links TRBV27 with TRBJ1-1, with D unclear. Germline CDR1 MNHEY, CDR2 SMNVEV (reference sequence). The length of the CDR3 is 14 residues. The germline V and J ends were trimmed by 7 bases and 3 bases, with 15 bases remaining between them. This chain's CDR3 is CASNSRRYDTEAFF. The CDR3 DNA reads as TGTGCCAGCAATTCGAGGAGGTACGACACTGAAGCTTTCTTT.

This clonotype was seen a few times. V gene TRBV20-1 combines with J gene TRBJ2-7; 8 bases align to TRBD2. The germline V gene has CDR1 DFQATT and CDR2 SNEGSKA (reference sequence). The CDR3 is made up of 12 amino acids. V lost 5 bases and J lost 8; bases outside the gene matches: 8. The DNA of the CDR3 is TGCAGTGCTTCGGGACTAGAGTTCCAGCAGTACTTC. Its translation: CSASGLEFQQYF.

This clonotype was recorded at least ten times. The CDR3 nucleotides read TGTGCCAGCAGCCAAGAGACAGGGAACACTGAAGCTTTCTTT. It translates to CASSQETGNTEAFF. The chain joins TRBV3-1 to TRBJ1-1, with a tentative D call TRBD1 (6 bases). Germline V gene lookup returns CDR1 LGHDT and CDR2 YNNKEL (reference sequence). Trimming pared 0 bases from V and 1 base from J, leaving 6 bases between. The CDR3 has 14 amino acids.

This clonotype was observed a handful of times. This sequence joins TRBV29-1 and TRBJ2-5, with a possible D match to TRBD1 (5 bases). Trimming removed 2 bases at V and 5 bases at J, with 15 bases between. The CDR3 consists of 14 residues. Looked up from germline, CDR1 is SQVTM and CDR2 is ANQGSEA. CDR3 residues: CSVESMTAPETQYF. The CDR3 region has the DNA TGCAGCGTTGAATCGATGACAGCCCCGGAGACCCAGTACTTC.

V usage is TRBV19 and J usage is TRBJ1-2, with TRBD1 as a possible D gene (5 bases). The germline V gene encodes CDR1 LNHDA and CDR2 SQIVND (reference sequence). V was pared by 6 bases and J by 8 bases, with 19 bases between. The CDR3 has 14 residues. The CDR3 spells CASRNPLQGTGYTF. The CDR3 DNA follows: TGTGCCAGTAGAAACCCTCTCCAGGGTACGGGCTACACCTTC.

This clonotype was detected many times. V usage is TRBV12-3 or TRBV12-4 and J usage is TRBJ2-7; 12 bases align to TRBD2. The CDR3 length is 14 residues. The trim removed 7 bases at V and 3 bases at J, leaving 4 bases unmatched. The CDR3 bases are TGTGCCAGCACCGCTAGCGGGAGGGACTACGAGCAGTACTTC. Translation: CASTASGRDYEQYF.

This clonotype has at least ten counts. The CDR3 spells CASSADSVLSPLHF. CDR3 DNA: TGTGCCAGCAGCGCGGACAGTGTTCTTTCACCCCTCCACTTT. V and J are TRBV7-2 and TRBJ1-6, with D maybe TRBD1 (6 bases). V lost 5 bases and J 9 bases, leaving 14 bases between the germline ends. Germline CDR1 reads SGHTA; CDR2 reads FQGNSA. This CDR3 is built from 14 residues.

The sample holds a few counts of this clonotype. The gene calls are TRBV27 and TRBJ1-1; D uncertain. Germline CDR1 is MNHEY and CDR2 is SMNVEV (reference sequence). The V end lost 4 bases, the J end lost 0 bases, and 9 bases lay between the germline ends. The CDR3 has 14 residues. CDR3 in amino acids: CASSSTAMNTEAFF. The CDR3 nucleotides are TGTGCCAGCAGTTCGACGGCTATGAACACTGAAGCTTTCTTT.

This clonotype came up many times. CDR3 in amino acids: CSASYETQYF. For the CDR3, the DNA is TGCAGTGCTAGCTATGAGACCCAGTACTTC. The chain combines TRBV20-1 with TRBJ2-5; D gene uncertain. This CDR3 region has 10 residues. Trimming left V 3 bases short and J 5 bases short, with 4 bases between. The germline gives CDR1 DFQATT, CDR2 SNEGSKA (reference sequence).

The chain uses TRBV29-1 and TRBJ1-2, with a tentative D call TRBD1 (6 bases). CDR1 SQVTM and CDR2 ANQGSEA come from the germline V gene. Trimming cost V 8 bases and J 3 bases, with 19 bases left between them. This CDR3 is built from 14 residues. CDR3 coding DNA: TGCAGCACGGAGGGGGGCAGGGCCCACTATGGCTACACCTTC. This gives the protein CSTEGGRAHYGYTF. The whole variable domain, remainder taken from reference TRBV29-1 and TRBJ1-2, is SAVISQKPSRDICQRGTSLTIQCQVDSQVTMMFWYRQQPGQSLTLIATANQGSEATYESGFVIDKFPISRPNLTFSTLTVSNMSPEDSSIYLCSTEGGRAHYGYTFGSGTRLTVV.

This clonotype was seen once. The junction departs from germline at one end; a sequencing error may be responsible. The V call is TRBV5-1, the J call TRBJ2-3; D is undetermined. This CDR3 comprises 14 residues. The germline CDR1 and CDR2 sequences are SGHRS and YFSETQ. CDR3 amino acids: CASSLGSPPDTQYF. The CDR3 DNA reads TGCGCCAGCAGTTTGGGATCTCCGCCAGATACGCAGTATTTT.

This clonotype was recorded a few times. The chain employs TRBV19 and TRBJ2-5, with D possibly being TRBD2 (8 bases). CDR1 and CDR2 (germline): LNHDA, SQIVND (reference sequence). This CDR3 has 14 residues. V was cut by 6 bases and J by 4 bases, with 15 bases left in between. CDR3 nucleotides: TGTGCCAGTAGCCCGGGAGGGGGCACAGAGACCCAGTACTTC. As protein: CASSPGGGTETQYF.

V gene TRBV28 combines with J gene TRBJ1-5, with 7 bases identical to TRBD1. The ends lost 3 bases at V and 6 bases at J; junction bases unmatched: 11. CDR3 size: 16 residues. Germline values: CDR1 MDHEN, CDR2 SYDVKM. The CDR3 region is CASSFFGQGVGQPQHF. CDR3 DNA: TGTGCCAGCAGTTTTTTTGGCCAGGGGGTCGGTCAGCCCCAGCATTTT.

This clonotype occurred many times. The V call is TRBV12-3 or TRBV12-4, the J call TRBJ1-1, with TRBD1 matching 7 bases. J was trimmed by 11 bases and V by 6 bases; bases with no gene match: 12. The CDR3 extends over 13 amino acids. CDR3 protein: CASSPTDDRVAFF. The CDR3 bases are TGTGCCAGCAGCCCAACAGATGACAGGGTGGCTTTCTTT.

This rearrangement joins TRBV29-1 to TRBJ2-7, with 7 nucleotides matching TRBD1. The CDR3 contains 12 residues. Germline CDR1 and CDR2: SQVTM and ANQGSEA. J lost 5 bases, V lost 7 bases, and 8 bases had no gene match. CDR3 loop: CSGQGNEDEQYF. The CDR3 nucleotides read TGCAGCGGACAGGGAAATGAGGACGAGCAGTACTTC.

There are a few counts of this clonotype. This sequence joins TRBV10-3 and TRBJ2-7; D could derive from TRBD1 or TRBD2 (5 bases each). Looked up from germline, CDR1 is ENHRY and CDR2 is SYGVKD. Deletions cut 5 bases from V and 2 bases from J, with 13 bases between. CDR3 size: 14 residues. The CDR3 DNA follows: TGTGCCATCAGTTTCCCGGGACCGACCTACGAGCAGTACTTC. This codes for CAISFPGPTYEQYF.

The table lists this clonotype with many counts. The chain carries TRBV6-2 or TRBV6-3 and TRBJ1-4; perhaps TRBD1 as D (5 bases). Germline V gene sequence: CDR1 MNHEY, CDR2 SVGEGT. CDR3 length equals 14 residues. Trimming left V 2 bases short and J 4 bases short, with 8 bases between. The CDR3 here is CASSYAGSNEKLFF. The CDR3 DNA reads as TGTGCCAGCAGTTACGCAGGGAGTAATGAAAAACTGTTTTTT.

The chain has TRBV20-1 and TRBJ2-7, with 7 bases aligning to TRBD2. The ends lost 1 base at V and 0 bases at J; junction bases unmatched: 6. The CDR3 consists of 15 residues. Germline V gene sequence: CDR1 DFQATT, CDR2 SNEGSKA (reference sequence). The CDR3 reads CSARGGSGHSYEQYF. Written as DNA, the CDR3 is TGCAGTGCTAGAGGGGGTAGCGGGCACTCCTACGAGCAGTACTTC.